What follows are 16 T cell receptor beta chains derived from one specimen sequenced in a study of blood T cell repertoires in COVID-19. TCRdb's copy holds only in-frame clones and misses some; the assay was immunoSEQ multiplex PCR. Of about 240,000 clones listed, around 88% were seen once; the top ten hold about 3.3%. Sequences were obtained from PBMCs or T cells enriched from blood (not recorded which). These receptors came from a woman between 35 and 50 years old with acute COVID-19.

The chain has TRBV9 and TRBJ2-7; 8 positions agree with TRBD2. The V and J ends lost 3 bases and 4 bases, in that order; junction bases with no gene match: 15. The CDR3 loop spans 17 amino acids. Germline values: CDR1 SGDLS, CDR2 YYNGEE. The CDR3 here is CASSANHGGASFYEQYF. The CDR3 region has the DNA TGTGCCAGCAGCGCAAATCACGGGGGGGCGAGTTTTTACGAGCAGTACTTC.

In regard to this clone: The same CDR3 arises from other DNA sequences in this sample as well. The rearrangement links TRBV2 to TRBJ2-7; possible D gene TRBD1, 6 bases. The V end was cut by 6 bases, the J end by 6 bases, with 9 bases between. The CDR3 totals 11 residues. CDR1 SNHLY and CDR2 FYNNEI come from the germline V gene. In DNA form, the CDR3 reads TGTGCCAGCAGGGGGGCGGGCGAGCAGTACTTC. It encodes CASRGAGEQYF. The whole variable domain, remainder taken from reference TRBV2 and TRBJ2-7, is EPEVTQTPSHQVTQMGQEVILRCVPISNHLYFYWYRQILGQKVEFLVSFYNNEISEKSEIFDDQFSVERPDGSNFTLKIRSTKLEDSAMYFCASRGAGEQYFGPGTRLTVT.

The CDR3 bases are TGTGCCAGCAGCAAACACGACAGGAGGAGCTCCTACAATGAGCAGTTCTTC. Its protein product is CASSKHDRRSSYNEQFF. This chain joins TRBV21-1 and TRBJ2-1; the table's D call of TRBD1 was not tested on the DNA. TRBV21-1 is tagged as a pseudogene. The CDR3 sequence is 17 residues long.

V usage is TRBV24-1 and J usage is TRBJ2-1; a weak D match, TRBD1 (6 bases). The CDR3 has 15 amino acids. Trimming stripped 1 base from V and 2 bases from J, with 8 bases between. Germline V gene sequence: CDR1 KGHDR, CDR2 SFDVKD. DNA of the CDR3: TGTGCCACCAGTGATTTACAGGGAGCCTACAATGAGCAGTTCTTC. This sequence encodes CATSDLQGAYNEQFF.

The V gene is TRBV15, the J gene TRBJ2-5; no firm D call. Trimming stripped 1 base from V and 1 base from J, with 7 bases between. This CDR3 is 14 amino acids long. The germline gives CDR1 LNHNV, CDR2 YYDKDF (reference sequence). The CDR3 is CATSRGSRQETQYF. CDR3 DNA sequence: TGTGCCACCAGCAGAGGTAGCCGCCAAGAGACCCAGTACTTC. Filled out from reference TRBV15 and TRBJ2-5, the complete variable domain reads DAMVIQNPRYQVTQFGKPVTLSCSQTLNHNVMYWYQQKSSQAPKLLFHYYDKDFNNEADTPDNFQSRRPNTSFCFLDIRSPGLGDTAMYLCATSRGSRQETQYFGPGTRLLVL.

The V gene is TRBV11-1, the J gene TRBJ1-1; D is perhaps TRBD1 (5 bases). This CDR3 is 12 amino acids long. V was cut by 2 bases and J by 6 bases, with 7 bases left in between. Looked up from germline, CDR1 is SGHAT and CDR2 is FQDESV (reference sequence). CDR3 nucleotides: TGTGCCAGCAGCTTATTCAGGGCTGAAGCTTTCTTT. Residues: CASSLFRAEAFF.

The chain uses TRBV30 and TRBJ2-6, with TRBD2 matching over 12 bases. J was trimmed by 3 bases and V by 4 bases; bases with no gene match: 4. The CDR3 extends over 16 amino acids. Germline-derived CDR1 and CDR2 are GTSNPN and SVGIG (reference sequence). The CDR3 sequence: CAWTSGRAFGANVLTF. In DNA, the CDR3 is TGTGCCTGGACTAGCGGGAGGGCCTTTGGGGCCAACGTCCTGACTTTC.

The genes are TRBV30 and TRBJ2-5; 11 bases fit TRBD2. V lost 0 bases and J lost 4; bases outside the gene matches: 10. Looked up from germline, CDR1 is GTSNPN and CDR2 is SVGIG (reference sequence). This CDR3 has 17 amino acids. Here the CDR3 DNA reads TGTGCCTGGAGTGTACGGTTAGCGGGAGGGCCTGGAGAGACCCAGTACTTC. As protein: CAWSVRLAGGPGETQYF. Variable domain in full (rest from reference TRBV30 and TRBJ2-5): SQTIHQWPATLVQPVGSPLSLECTVEGTSNPNLYWYRQAAGRGLQLLFYSVGIGQISSEVPQNLSASRPQDRQFILSSKKLLLSDSGFYLCAWSVRLAGGPGETQYFGPGTRLLVL.

The V call is TRBV5-1, the J call TRBJ1-1, with D possibly TRBD1 on 6 matching bases. CDR1 and CDR2 (germline): SGHRS, YFSETQ. Deletions cut 7 bases from V and 5 bases from J, with 24 bases between. This CDR3 spans 16 amino acids. This CDR3 reads CASSLGIGRGKTEAFF. The CDR3, as DNA: TGCGCCAGCTCCCTAGGCATAGGTAGGGGGAAAACTGAAGCTTTCTTT.

The CDR3 sequence is CASRPAQTSGFTDTQYF. Written as DNA, the CDR3 is TGTGCCAGCAGACCCGCCCAGACTAGCGGGTTCACAGATACGCAGTATTTT. The chain couples TRBV11-2 to TRBJ2-3, with TRBD2 matching over 10 bases. V lost 6 bases, J lost 2 bases, and 11 bases stayed unmatched. The V gene's germline CDR1 is SGHAT and CDR2 FQNNGV. This CDR3 has 17 residues.

The chain employs TRBV10-2 and TRBJ1-6, with D tentatively TRBD1 (5 bases). Germline CDR1 reads WSHSY; CDR2 reads SAAADI. The CDR3 loop spans 13 amino acids. Trimming pared 4 bases from V and 14 bases from J, leaving 15 bases between. The CDR3 region is CASSAREGRALHF. The CDR3 DNA reads TGCGCCAGCAGTGCCAGGGAAGGAAGGGCCCTCCACTTT.

The chain uses TRBV2 and TRBJ2-1; 8 bases fit TRBD2. The CDR3 totals 14 residues. Trimming cost V 7 bases and J 2 bases; bases outside gene matches: 4. CDR1 is SNHLY and CDR2 is FYNNEI in the germline V gene. The CDR3 DNA follows: TGTGCCAGCAATGGACTAGCCACCTACAATGAGCAGTTCTTC. This codes for CASNGLATYNEQFF.

The rearrangement joins TRBV2 to TRBJ2-1; 8 positions match TRBD1. V lost 1 base, J lost 6 bases, and 8 bases stayed unmatched. In germline, CDR1 is SNHLY, CDR2 FYNNEI. The length of the CDR3 is 16 residues. The CDR3 loop reads CASSEDGRQGSNEQFF. The CDR3 coding sequence is TGTGCCAGCAGTGAAGATGGGCGACAGGGGTCCAATGAGCAGTTCTTC.

A note on this clone: This specimen includes other DNA sequences encoding the same CDR3. The chain employs TRBV19 and TRBJ2-7, with TRBD2 matching 11 bases. Losses at the gene ends were 5 bases for V and 0 bases for J; bases not matched to a gene: 3. This CDR3 has 15 amino acids. From germline, CDR1 is LNHDA and CDR2 SQIVND (reference sequence). Here the CDR3 DNA reads TGTGCCAGTAGTCCCGGGACTAGCGGCTCCTACGAGCAGTACTTC. Encoded protein: CASSPGTSGSYEQYF.

The chain uses TRBV19 and TRBJ1-2; 7 nucleotides match TRBD1. V gave up 7 bases and J gave up 2 bases; unmatched junction bases: 10. CDR1 is LNHDA and CDR2 is SQIVND in the germline V gene (reference sequence). There are 15 residues in the CDR3. The CDR3 loop is CASTTPGQNNYGYTF. Here the CDR3 DNA reads TGTGCCAGTACCACTCCGGGACAGAACAACTATGGCTACACCTTC.

The sample holds one count of this clone. The chain combines TRBV5-6 with TRBJ2-3; 10 bases line up with TRBD2. The CDR3 runs to 16 residues. J gave up 3 bases and V 4 bases, and 8 bases lay outside the gene matches. Germline V CDR1 and CDR2: SGHDT, YYEEEE. The CDR3 nucleotides read TGTGCCAGCAGCCCGATAGCGGGAGGAAGGACAGATACGCAGTATTTT. This translates into CASSPIAGGRTDTQYF.